This entry lists 27 T cell receptor beta chains sequenced from one sample in a study of T cells in Graves' hyperthyroidism and ophthalmopathy. Authors of the study amplified TCR beta CDR3 regions from RNA transcripts. RT-PCR in the first round (using the HTBI primer set) targeted the TCR CDR3. MiXCR was run by TCRdb on the multiplex PCR reads, yielding one entry per CDR3 protein. The table shows fewer than 350,000 distinct CDR3 sequences, with roughly 20% occurring only once. The sequencing input was blood. The receptors come from a man in his fifties with Graves' ophthalmopathy.

This clonotype was observed many times. This sequence joins TRBV10-3 and TRBJ2-7; maybe TRBD1 (6 bases). CDR1 is ENHRY and CDR2 is SYGVKD in the germline V gene. The V end lost 10 bases, the J end lost 2 bases, and 24 bases lay between the germline ends. This CDR3 contains 16 residues. This chain's CDR3 is CATWDPGQLGAYEQYF. As DNA, the CDR3 is TGTGCCACCTGGGACCCGGGACAACTAGGGGCCTACGAGCAGTACTTC.

V gene TRBV19 combines with J gene TRBJ2-7, with 8 bases aligning to TRBD2. This CDR3 comprises 17 residues. Unmatched junction bases numbered 19, after V lost 8 bases and J lost 4 bases. Germline values: CDR1 LNHDA, CDR2 SQIVND (reference sequence). The CDR3 bases are TGTGCCAGTTCAAGGAGAGCGGGAGAGAACCCCCGGTACGAGCAGTACTTC. Its translation: CASSRRAGENPRYEQYF.

This clonotype was found many times. This chain joins TRBV28 and TRBJ1-6, with TRBD1 matching over 7 bases. This CDR3 region has 17 residues. Unmatched junction bases numbered 10, after V lost 6 bases and J lost 2 bases. CDR1 is MDHEN, CDR2 SYDVKM, per germline. The CDR3 nucleotides read TGTGCCAGCAGATCACAGGGGCAGGGGGCCTATAATTCACCCCTCCACTTT. Translated: CASRSQGQGAYNSPLHF.

The chain joins TRBV20-1 to TRBJ2-1; D is possibly TRBD2 (5 bases). This CDR3 is built from 15 residues. Trimming cost V 0 bases and J 5 bases, with 14 bases left between them. The germline V gene has CDR1 DFQATT and CDR2 SNEGSKA (reference sequence). CDR3 sequence (DNA): TGCAGTGCTAGAGATAGTCAGCGGCTAAACAATGAGCAGTTCTTC. Its translation is CSARDSQRLNNEQFF.

The chain has TRBV28 and TRBJ2-1, with 7 bases aligning to TRBD2. The CDR3 runs to 16 residues. With 4 bases clipped from V and 3 bases from J, the junction kept 9 bases outside the gene matches. CDR1 is MDHEN, CDR2 SYDVKM, per germline. CDR3 protein: CASSSWEGGDYNEQFF. In DNA form, the CDR3 reads TGTGCCAGCAGTTCCTGGGAGGGCGGAGACTACAATGAGCAGTTCTTC.

V is TRBV29-1 and J is TRBJ2-1, with D hard to call. From germline, CDR1 is SQVTM and CDR2 ANQGSEA. This CDR3 comprises 16 residues. V lost 1 base to trimming and J lost 7 bases, with 20 bases between them. The CDR3 loop reads CSVEARASLLMNEQFF. The DNA of the CDR3 is TGCAGCGTTGAAGCACGGGCTAGTCTGCTTATGAATGAGCAGTTCTTC.

This clonotype showed up just a few times. V gene TRBV28 combines with J gene TRBJ1-1; no clear D. V lost 2 bases, J lost 6 bases, and 16 bases lay in between. Per germline, CDR1 MDHEN and CDR2 SYDVKM. The length of the CDR3 is 15 residues. The CDR3, as DNA: TGTGCCAGCAGTTTACCTCGAGAGTCGGGCCCTGAAGCTTTCTTT. Protein: CASSLPRESGPEAFF.

A few counts support this clonotype. J is TRBJ2-7 and V is TRBV11-2; a weak D match, TRBD1 (5 bases). The CDR3 has 15 amino acids. The germline V and J ends were trimmed by 7 bases and 5 bases, with 21 bases remaining between them. Germline V gene lookup returns CDR1 SGHAT and CDR2 FQNNGV. CDR3 coding DNA: TGTGCCAGCACCCCAGAGTGGGGCAAGGTCGACGAGCAGTACTTC. Protein: CASTPEWGKVDEQYF.

The chain employs TRBV19 and TRBJ2-5, with 10 bases fitting TRBD1. The CDR3 runs to 16 residues. From germline, CDR1 is LNHDA and CDR2 SQIVND (reference sequence). J lost 6 bases, V lost 3 bases, and 10 bases had no gene match. CDR3 loop: CASSILNRQGAKTQYF. Here the CDR3 DNA reads TGTGCCAGTAGTATTCTCAACCGACAGGGGGCAAAGACCCAGTACTTC.

This chain links TRBV6-1 with TRBJ2-7, with 11 bases aligning to TRBD2. The CDR3 extends over 17 amino acids. J gave up 4 bases and V 2 bases, and 10 bases lay outside the gene matches. Germline V gene sequence: CDR1 MNHNS, CDR2 SASEGT. The CDR3: CASSESSGRAGQYEQYF. The CDR3 coding sequence is TGTGCCAGCAGTGAAAGTAGCGGGAGGGCCGGTCAGTACGAGCAGTACTTC.

This clonotype has a single count. CDR3 in amino acids: CASSRQPYTEAFF. The CDR3 coding sequence is TGTGCCAGCAGTCGACAGCCCTACACTGAAGCTTTCTTT. This rearrangement joins TRBV27 to TRBJ1-1, with D perhaps TRBD1 (5 bases). The germline V gene encodes CDR1 MNHEY and CDR2 SMNVEV (reference sequence). There are 13 residues in the CDR3. With 5 bases removed from V and 3 bases from J, the gap between germline ends came to 10 bases.

This clonotype was recorded many times. The chain links TRBV7-8 to TRBJ2-7, with TRBD2 matching over 14 bases. The germline V gene encodes CDR1 SGHVS and CDR2 FQNEAQ. V dropped 0 bases and J dropped 2; count of bases not matched to a gene: 15. The CDR3 is 21 amino acids. DNA of the CDR3: TGTGCCAGCAGCTTAGCCAGGACTAGCGGGAGGTCTCGGTTACGGCCCTACGAGCAGTACTTC. It codes for CASSLARTSGRSRLRPYEQYF.

The gene calls are TRBV29-1 and TRBJ2-5, with 8 bases aligning to TRBD1. With V trimmed by 4 bases and J by 6 bases, 1 base remained unmatched. Germline CDR1 SQVTM, CDR2 ANQGSEA. CDR3 size: 11 residues. The CDR3 sequence is CSVGQGKTQYF. CDR3 nucleotide sequence: TGCAGCGTTGGACAGGGGAAGACCCAGTACTTC.

This clonotype has ten or more counts. The V gene is TRBV5-6, the J gene TRBJ2-2; TRBD1 aligns across 9 bases. J gave up 7 bases and V 4 bases, and 8 bases lay outside the gene matches. This CDR3 is built from 15 residues. Germline assignment: CDR1 SGHDT and CDR2 YYEEEE. In DNA, the CDR3 is TGTGCCAGCAGCGTGGGACAGGGTTATGGCGGGGAGCTGTTTTTT. Its protein product is CASSVGQGYGGELFF. The variable domain in full, completed from reference TRBV5-6 and TRBJ2-2, reads DAGVTQSPTHLIKTRGQQVTLRCSPKSGHDTVSWYQQALGQGPQFIFQYYEEEERQRGNFPDRFSGHQFPNYSSELNVNALLLGDSALYLCASSVGQGYGGELFFGEGSRLTVL.

The gene calls are TRBV3-1 and TRBJ2-1; TRBD2 aligns across 11 bases. The J segment lost 6 bases and the V segment lost 0 bases, leaving 4 bases of the junction unmatched. Germline CDR1 reads LGHDT; CDR2 reads YNNKEL (reference sequence). CDR3 length equals 16 residues. CDR3 amino acids: CASSQDLAGGTNEQFF. The CDR3 DNA reads as TGTGCCAGCAGCCAAGATCTAGCGGGAGGAACCAATGAGCAGTTCTTC.

This clonotype was detected ten times or more. The chain is built from TRBV5-1 and TRBJ1-1; no clear D gene. The CDR3 consists of 14 residues. Trimming cost V 0 bases and J 7 bases, with 13 bases left between them. Germline CDR1 and CDR2: SGHRS and YFSETQ. The CDR3 region is CASSLGLGFFEAFF. CDR3 nucleotides: TGCGCCAGCAGCTTGGGGTTGGGGTTCTTTGAAGCTTTCTTT.

This sequence joins TRBV25-1 and TRBJ1-2, with D possibly matching TRBD1 (5 bases). CDR1 is MGHDK and CDR2 is SYGVNS in the germline V gene. V was trimmed by 3 bases and J by 7 bases, leaving 9 bases between them. This CDR3 spans 12 amino acids. CDR3 nucleotide sequence: TGTGCCAGCAGTGACAGGGCTGCTGGCTACACCTTC. Its protein product is CASSDRAAGYTF.

This clonotype came up a few times. The CDR3 nucleotides read TGTGCCAGCAGCTTTGGAGGATACTCCTACGAGCAGTACTTC. Its translation: CASSFGGYSYEQYF. The chain couples TRBV5-4 to TRBJ2-7, with a tentative D call TRBD2 (5 bases). The CDR3 consists of 14 residues. Germline V CDR1 and CDR2: SGHNT, YYREEE (reference sequence). V was clipped by 2 bases and J by 0 bases, with 9 bases between them.

This clonotype was counted many times. This sequence joins TRBV7-8 and TRBJ2-7; D not certain. V dropped 5 bases and J dropped 3 bases, with 5 bases sitting between them. Germline lookup yields CDR1 SGHVS and CDR2 FQNEAQ. The CDR3 has 11 residues. CDR3 region: CASSSLYEQYF. The CDR3 coding sequence is TGTGCCAGCAGCAGCCTCTACGAGCAGTACTTC.

The chain uses TRBV5-1 and TRBJ2-5; D is perhaps TRBD1 or TRBD2 (6 bases each). The CDR3 covers 15 residues. From germline, CDR1 is SGHRS and CDR2 YFSETQ. The germline V and J ends were trimmed by 1 base and 0 bases, with 10 bases remaining between them. CDR3 loop: CASSLMGGHQETQYF. CDR3 sequence (DNA): TGCGCCAGCAGCTTGATGGGGGGCCACCAAGAGACCCAGTACTTC.

The sample holds many counts of this clonotype. The rearrangement joins TRBV11-2 to TRBJ2-1; 8 nucleotides match TRBD2. With 1 base clipped from V and 6 bases from J, the junction kept 8 bases outside the gene matches. The germline V gene encodes CDR1 SGHAT and CDR2 FQNNGV. This CDR3 comprises 16 residues. CDR3 coding DNA: TGTGCCAGCAGCTTAGTCGGGGGGACTAGTCCCAATGAGCAGTTCTTC. Translated, it gives CASSLVGGTSPNEQFF.

This clonotype was counted many times. This chain joins TRBV18 and TRBJ1-5; the D is unclear. Trimming took off 9 bases at V and 1 base at J, with 13 bases between the two ends. Per germline, CDR1 KGHSH and CDR2 LQKENI. The CDR3 has 14 residues. The CDR3 DNA is TGTGCCAGTCAAGACTCGGACAGCAATCAGCCCCAGCATTTT. Translated, it gives CASQDSDSNQPQHF.

This clonotype was observed many times. V is TRBV11-2 and J is TRBJ2-2; D is tentatively TRBD1 or TRBD2 (5 bases each). Germline V gene sequence: CDR1 SGHAT, CDR2 FQNNGV. This CDR3 has 16 amino acids. V lost 1 base, J lost 0 bases, and 9 bases lay in between. CDR3 amino acids: CASSLVGATNTGELFF. The DNA for the CDR3 is TGTGCCAGCAGCTTAGTCGGGGCCACGAACACCGGGGAGCTGTTTTTT. Drawing the rest from reference TRBV11-2 and TRBJ2-2, the complete variable domain is EAGVAQSPRYKIIEKRQSVAFWCNPISGHATLYWYQQILGQGPKLLIQFQNNGVVDDSQLPKDRFSAERLKGVDSTLKIQPAKLEDSAVYLCASSLVGATNTGELFFGEGSRLTVL.

This clonotype was counted ten times or more. This chain connects TRBV7-8 to TRBJ2-5; no firm D call. The CDR3 contains 12 residues. The ends were cut back, 1 base at V and 5 bases at J, with 5 bases in the middle. The germline V gene has CDR1 SGHVS and CDR2 FQNEAQ. CDR3: CASSLDTETQYF. The CDR3 DNA reads as TGTGCCAGCAGCTTAGATACGGAGACCCAGTACTTC.

The V gene is TRBV5-1, the J gene TRBJ2-3, with 10 positions matching TRBD2. The CDR3 consists of 16 residues. CDR1 and CDR2 (germline): SGHRS, YFSETQ. V was pared by 1 base and J by 4 bases, with 6 bases of the junction left unmatched. CDR3 sequence (DNA): TGCGCCAGCAGCTTGACCCAGCGGGGGGGCTCAGATACGCAGTATTTT. Translation: CASSLTQRGGSDTQYF.

The sample holds many counts of this clonotype. CDR3 residues: CASSVNLNGRDNEQFF. The DNA of the CDR3 is TGTGCCAGCAGTGTAAACCTGAACGGCCGGGACAATGAGCAGTTCTTC. The V call is TRBV2, the J call TRBJ2-1; D is unresolved. The CDR3 is 16 amino acids. Germline V lookup: CDR1 SNHLY, CDR2 FYNNEI. Trimming cost V 4 bases and J 5 bases, with 18 bases left between them.

J is TRBJ2-1 and V is TRBV7-9; D may be TRBD2 (5 bases). The CDR3 runs 17 residues. With 0 bases removed from V and 7 bases from J, the gap between germline ends came to 19 bases. Germline CDR1 and CDR2: SEHNR and FQNEAQ (reference sequence). This CDR3 is CASSLASTSSSLNEQFF. The CDR3 DNA sequence: TGTGCCAGCAGCTTAGCCTCAACTAGTAGTTCTTTAAATGAGCAGTTCTTC.